Included here is one TCR beta chain sequence, with context. These data belong to a study of blood T cell repertoires in COVID-19. Across the whole study: Spain, Italy and the United States supplied samples that represented acute and convalescent COVID-19.

Cohorts were based on clinical histories the participants reported. Two negative PCRs, clearance, or symptom resolution were required of recovered Cohort 3 donors. Germline CDR1 reads LGHDT; CDR2 reads YNNKEL (reference sequence). V lost 0 bases to trimming and J lost 6 bases, with 14 bases between them. CDR3 length equals 16 residues. Original handling: Nucleated cell number was recorded as an estimate derived from reference gene primer amplification. Repertoires were generated with immunoSEQ multiplex PCR, while TCRdb's copy carries only in-frame clones and drops some. V, J and clone size derive from that table, while D and trimming were established from the DNA sequence. The sample carries almost 250,000 clones, 75% to 90% recorded once.

The V and J genes are TRBV3-1 (or the pseudogene TRBV3-2) and TRBJ2-2; D remains ambiguous. The material sequenced was PBMCs or T cells enriched from blood (not recorded which). The receptor was isolated from a woman in her twenties or thirties who had recovered from COVID-19. CDR3 coding DNA: TGTGCCAGCAGCCAAGAGCGATGGCGGTCCCCCGGGGAGCTGTTTTTT. It encodes CASSQERWRSPGELFF.